This T cell receptor (beta chain) derives from a study of T cells after yellow fever vaccination. Ten or more counts support this clonotype. TCRdb passed the 5' RACE reads through MiXCR, listing each CDR3 protein once. The sample has roughly 140,000 distinct CDR3 sequences, 7.7% seen once. The V gene lost 1 base and the J gene lost 3 bases, with 7 bases spanning the gap. The CDR3 is 14 residues long. The TCR comes from a man aged 30 to 39 who received the YFV17D yellow fever vaccine. V gene TRBV12-3 or TRBV12-4 combines with J gene TRBJ2-4; D call uncertain. The source material was CD4+ T cells sorted from PBMCs, sampled 5 days after the yellow fever booster vaccination. CDR3 bases: TGTGCCAGCAGTTTAGGGCAGCACAAAAACATTCAGTACTTC. As protein: CASSLGQHKNIQYF.